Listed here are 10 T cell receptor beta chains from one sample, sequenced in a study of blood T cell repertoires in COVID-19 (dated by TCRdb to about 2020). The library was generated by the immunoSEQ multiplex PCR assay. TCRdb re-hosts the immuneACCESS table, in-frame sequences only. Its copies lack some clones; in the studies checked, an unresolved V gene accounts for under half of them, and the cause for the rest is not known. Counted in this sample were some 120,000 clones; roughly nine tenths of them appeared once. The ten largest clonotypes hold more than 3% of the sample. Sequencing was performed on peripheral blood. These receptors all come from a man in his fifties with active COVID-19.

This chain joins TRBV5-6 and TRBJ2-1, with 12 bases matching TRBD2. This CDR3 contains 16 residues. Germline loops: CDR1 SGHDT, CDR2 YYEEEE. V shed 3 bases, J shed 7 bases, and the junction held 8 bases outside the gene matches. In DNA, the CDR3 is TGTGCCAGCAGCTCGTACAGGACTAGCGGGAATAATGAGCAGTTCTTC. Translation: CASSSYRTSGNNEQFF.

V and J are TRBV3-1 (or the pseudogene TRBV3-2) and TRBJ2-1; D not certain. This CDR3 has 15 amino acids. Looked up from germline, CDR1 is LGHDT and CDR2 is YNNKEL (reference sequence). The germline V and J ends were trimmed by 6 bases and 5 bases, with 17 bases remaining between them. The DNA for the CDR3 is TGTGCCAGCAGGTCTTCGGGTGCCCGTAACAATGAGCAGTTCTTC. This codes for CASRSSGARNNEQFF.

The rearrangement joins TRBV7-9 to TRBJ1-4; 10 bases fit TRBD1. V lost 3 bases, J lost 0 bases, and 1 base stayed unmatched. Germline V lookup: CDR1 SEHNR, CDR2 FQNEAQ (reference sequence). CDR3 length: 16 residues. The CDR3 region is CASSLDRGATNEKLFF. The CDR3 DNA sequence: TGTGCCAGCAGCTTGGACAGGGGGGCAACTAATGAAAAACTGTTTTTT.

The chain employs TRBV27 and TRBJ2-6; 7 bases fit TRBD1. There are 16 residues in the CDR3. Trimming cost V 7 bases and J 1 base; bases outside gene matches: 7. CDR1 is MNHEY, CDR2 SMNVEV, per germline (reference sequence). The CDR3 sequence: CASTDRAPSGANVLTF. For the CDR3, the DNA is TGTGCCAGCACCGACAGGGCACCTTCTGGGGCCAACGTCCTGACTTTC.

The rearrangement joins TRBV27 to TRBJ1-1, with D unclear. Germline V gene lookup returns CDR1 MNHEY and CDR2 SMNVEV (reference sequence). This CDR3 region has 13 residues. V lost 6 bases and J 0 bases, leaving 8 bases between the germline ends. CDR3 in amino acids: CASSRGLNTEAFF. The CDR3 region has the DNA TGTGCCAGCAGCCGCGGGCTGAACACTGAAGCTTTCTTT.

The CDR3 protein is CASSPQWTQDTQYF. The DNA for the CDR3 is TGTGCCAGCTCACCCCAATGGACTCAAGATACGCAGTATTTT. The chain carries TRBV18 and TRBJ2-3; D is possibly TRBD2 (5 bases). Germline CDR1 and CDR2: KGHSH and LQKENI. Trimming stripped 3 bases from V and 5 bases from J, with 12 bases between. This CDR3 contains 14 residues.

The CDR3 loop reads CASSVGSGSYTGELFF. The DNA of the CDR3 is TGTGCCAGCAGCGTAGGGAGCGGGAGTTACACCGGGGAGCTGTTTTTT. This chain links TRBV9 with TRBJ2-2; TRBD2 aligns across 8 bases. Trimming at V came to 0 bases and at J to 3 bases, leaving 4 bases not matched to a gene. The CDR3 runs 16 residues. Germline lookup yields CDR1 SGDLS and CDR2 YYNGEE.

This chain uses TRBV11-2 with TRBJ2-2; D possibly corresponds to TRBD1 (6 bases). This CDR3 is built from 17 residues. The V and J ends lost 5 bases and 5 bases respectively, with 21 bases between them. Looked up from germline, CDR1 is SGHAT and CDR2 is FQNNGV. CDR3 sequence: CASSLSAGASGTGELFF. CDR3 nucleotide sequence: TGTGCCAGCAGCCTATCCGCAGGGGCGTCTGGGACCGGGGAGCTGTTTTTT.

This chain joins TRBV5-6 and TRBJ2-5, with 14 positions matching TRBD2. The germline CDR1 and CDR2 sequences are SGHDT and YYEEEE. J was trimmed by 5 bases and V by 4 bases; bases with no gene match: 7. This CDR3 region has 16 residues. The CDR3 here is CASSRGLAGGSETQYF. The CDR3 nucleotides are TGTGCCAGCAGCCGAGGACTAGCGGGGGGTTCGGAGACCCAGTACTTC.

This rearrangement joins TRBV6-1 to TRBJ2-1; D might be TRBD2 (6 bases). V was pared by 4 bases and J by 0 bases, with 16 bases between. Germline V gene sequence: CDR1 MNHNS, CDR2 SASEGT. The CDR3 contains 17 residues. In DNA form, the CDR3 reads TGTGCCAGCAGTGCGGTGGCGGGACCCAGCTCCTACAATGAGCAGTTCTTC. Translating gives CASSAVAGPSSYNEQFF.